What follows are 2 T cell receptor beta chains derived from one specimen sequenced in a study of T cell changes during pregnancy in multiple sclerosis. Profiling relied on immunoSEQ multiplex PCR, and the TCRdb table lists in-frame clones only, not all of them. The repertoire includes tens of thousands of clones, around nine tenths of them detected once, and more than 0.55% sits in the top ten. This material consisted of CD4+ T cells from peripheral blood mononuclear cells, taken before pregnancy. These receptors all come from a female donor with multiple sclerosis, enrolled in a pregnancy study.

CDR3 sequence reads: CSVGKGAANEKLFF. In nucleotides, the CDR3 is TGCAGCGTTGGAAAGGGGGCAGCTAATGAAAAACTGTTTTTT. This sequence joins TRBV29-1 and TRBJ1-4, with 7 bases that match TRBD1. Germline V CDR1 and CDR2: SQVTM, ANQGSEA. CDR3 length equals 14 residues. With V trimmed by 4 bases and J by 3 bases, 5 bases remained unmatched.

The chain links TRBV18 to TRBJ1-2; perhaps TRBD1 as D (5 bases). Trimming cost V 6 bases and J 3 bases, with 20 bases left between them. Germline CDR1 KGHSH, CDR2 LQKENI. This CDR3 is 16 amino acids long. The DNA of the CDR3 is TGTGCCAGCTCGGCCTCGGGATCTTCGGGGGACTATGGCTACACCTTC. Encoded protein: CASSASGSSGDYGYTF. The full variable domain, with the rest looked up from reference TRBV18 and TRBJ1-2, is NAGVMQNPRHLVRRRGQEARLRCSPMKGHSHVYWYRQLPEEGLKFMVYLQKENIIDESGMPKERFSAEFPKEGPSILRIQQVVRGDSAAYFCASSASGSSGDYGYTFGSGTRLTVV.